Below are 22 T cell receptor beta chains sequenced from a single sample in a study of shared clonotypes between healthy human individuals. Using immunoSEQ multiplex PCR, the repertoire was profiled, and TCRdb retains in-frame clones only, with some absent. Here the sample spans fewer than 1.6 million clones, 98% being singletons. The sequenced sample was naive CD4+ T cells sorted from blood. Subset denoted: CD45RA+ positively selected. The receptor source for this set is a man aged 30-40 years in good health.

This chain links TRBV15 with TRBJ2-1, with D possibly matching TRBD2 (5 bases). The V gene's germline CDR1 is LNHNV and CDR2 YYDKDF (reference sequence). CDR3 length equals 14 residues. V was clipped by 7 bases and J by 7 bases, with 17 bases between them. For the CDR3, the DNA is TGTGCCACCAAGCCGGACCTAGCTGGGAATGAGCAGTTCTTC. Its protein product is CATKPDLAGNEQFF.

This clone has a single count. Other nucleotide sequences in the sample specify the same CDR3. The rearrangement uses TRBV7-2 and TRBJ1-5; D is unclear. In germline, CDR1 is SGHTA, CDR2 FQGNSA. Trimming stripped 2 bases from V and 0 bases from J, with 5 bases between. The CDR3 has 14 residues. CDR3 bases: TGTGCCAGCAGCTTACAGGTTAGCAATCAGCCCCAGCATTTT. Its protein is CASSLQVSNQPQHF.

This chain connects TRBV19 to TRBJ1-5; 7 positions match TRBD1. This CDR3 region has 15 residues. V was clipped by 5 bases and J by 4 bases; unmatched bases: 8. Germline CDR1 is LNHDA and CDR2 is SQIVND (reference sequence). The CDR3 is CASSQRQGWNQPQHF. As DNA, the CDR3 is TGTGCCAGTAGTCAAAGACAGGGCTGGAATCAGCCCCAGCATTTT.

This chain joins TRBV2 and TRBJ2-2; D unresolved. V lost 6 bases to trimming and J lost 7 bases, with 3 bases between them. The CDR3 loop spans 10 amino acids. Per the germline V gene, CDR1 is SNHLY and CDR2 is FYNNEI. The CDR3 protein is CASRDGELFF. The CDR3 DNA reads TGTGCCAGCAGGGACGGGGAGCTGTTTTTT.

CDR3 region: CASSYQSYGGYTF. The CDR3 DNA reads TGTGCCAGCAGTTACCAGTCGTACGGTGGCTACACCTTC. The chain employs TRBV6-5 and TRBJ1-2; D not resolved. Germline loops: CDR1 MNHEY, CDR2 SVGAGI. With 2 bases removed from V and 7 bases from J, the gap between germline ends came to 11 bases. The CDR3 has 13 amino acids.

The chain employs TRBV5-4 and TRBJ2-2; 9 bases fit TRBD2. V lost 0 bases and J lost 7; bases outside the gene matches: 13. Germline V CDR1 and CDR2: SGHNT, YYREEE (reference sequence). CDR3 length: 18 residues. CDR3 sequence (DNA): TGTGCCAGCAGCTTGGACTTGACTAGCGGAAGAACCGGCGGGGAGCTGTTTTTT. It yields the protein CASSLDLTSGRTGGELFF.

V and J are TRBV2 and TRBJ2-7, with D unclear. Trimming removed 1 base from V and 4 bases from J, with 11 bases in between. The CDR3 has 14 residues. Germline V gives CDR1 SNHLY, CDR2 FYNNEI. DNA of the CDR3: TGTGCCAGCAGTGAAGTTGGGCGGTTGTACGAGCAGTACTTC. Encoded protein: CASSEVGRLYEQYF.

The genes are TRBV4-1 and TRBJ2-1; D is possibly TRBD2 (6 bases). Germline-derived CDR1 and CDR2 are MGHRA and YSYEKL. This CDR3 spans 13 amino acids. Trimming shortened V by 0 bases and J by 9 bases, and 9 bases separated the two germline ends. The CDR3, as DNA: TGCGCCAGCAGCCAAGATCGGGACTTTGAGCAGTTCTTC. It specifies CASSQDRDFEQFF.

This chain uses TRBV5-1 with TRBJ2-3; TRBD1 or TRBD2 may be the D gene (5 bases each). V shed 5 bases and J shed 1 base, with 8 bases lying between them. The germline V gene encodes CDR1 SGHRS and CDR2 YFSETQ. The CDR3 extends over 13 amino acids. This CDR3 is CASSMGGTDTQYF. The CDR3 DNA follows: TGCGCCAGCAGTATGGGGGGCACAGATACGCAGTATTTT.

The rearrangement links TRBV11-3 to TRBJ2-3; D perhaps matches TRBD2 (6 bases). Germline V gives CDR1 SGHNT, CDR2 YENEEA. This CDR3 is 18 amino acids long. V gave up 4 bases and J gave up 4 bases, with 24 bases separating them. The CDR3 sequence: CASSSRGYRSGWSDTQYF. Here the CDR3 DNA reads TGTGCCAGCAGCTCTCGGGGGTATCGGTCAGGCTGGTCAGATACGCAGTATTTT.

J is TRBJ2-3 and V is TRBV9; 15 nucleotides line up with TRBD2. This CDR3 contains 16 residues. V lost 4 bases and J lost 7; bases outside the gene matches: 7. From germline, CDR1 is SGDLS and CDR2 YYNGEE. The CDR3 reads CASSIRTSGRVNTQYF. The CDR3 region has the DNA TGTGCCAGCAGCATCAGGACTAGCGGGAGGGTAAATACGCAGTATTTT.

V is TRBV11-1 and J is TRBJ2-7, with 8 nucleotides matching TRBD2. Germline trimming cut 7 bases from V and 4 bases from J; bases unmatched to any gene: 9. The CDR3 sequence is 14 residues long. The germline V gene has CDR1 SGHAT and CDR2 FQDESV (reference sequence). CDR3 DNA sequence: TGTGCCAGCATGGTTTCAGCGGGAGTATACGAGCAGTACTTC. This gives the protein CASMVSAGVYEQYF.

The genes are TRBV20-1 and TRBJ1-1; D remains ambiguous. The V end was cut by 8 bases, the J end by 1 base, with 8 bases between. The CDR3 is made up of 11 amino acids. The germline gives CDR1 DFQATT, CDR2 SNEGSKA (reference sequence). The CDR3 reads CSFLQNTEAFF. The CDR3 DNA sequence: TGCAGTTTTTTACAGAACACTGAAGCTTTCTTT.

The chain is built from TRBV18 and TRBJ2-1; possible D gene TRBD1, 6 bases. V lost 3 bases and J lost 6, with 21 bases in between. CDR1 KGHSH and CDR2 LQKENI come from the germline V gene. The CDR3 extends over 17 amino acids. CDR3 region: CASSPEGGQGYGNEQFF. The CDR3 coding sequence is TGTGCCAGCTCACCCGAAGGTGGGCAGGGGTATGGCAATGAGCAGTTCTTC.

V usage is TRBV5-1 and J usage is TRBJ2-2; D is perhaps TRBD2 (5 bases). Per germline, CDR1 SGHRS and CDR2 YFSETQ. Deletions cut 4 bases from V and 6 bases from J, with 19 bases between. The CDR3 consists of 16 residues. CDR3 amino acids: CASSPWESGPAGELFF. The CDR3 bases are TGCGCCAGCAGCCCCTGGGAGAGTGGGCCTGCCGGGGAGCTGTTTTTT.

J is TRBJ2-7 and V is TRBV23-1, with 8 nucleotides matching TRBD1. TRBV23-1 is an open reading frame whose function is uncertain. The CDR3 covers 15 residues. Germline trimming cut 3 bases from V and 3 bases from J; bases unmatched to any gene: 7. CDR3 sequence (DNA): TGCGCCAGCAGTCAGGCCGGGACAGGATTCTACGAGCAGTACTTC. This encodes CASSQAGTGFYEQYF.

The chain is built from TRBV7-2 and TRBJ2-7, with D possibly being TRBD1 (5 bases). Germline assignment: CDR1 SGHTA and CDR2 FQGNSA. The V and J ends lost 2 bases and 3 bases respectively, with 11 bases between them. This CDR3 contains 14 residues. This CDR3 reads CASSLWGINYEQYF. CDR3 in DNA: TGTGCCAGCAGCTTATGGGGCATCAACTACGAGCAGTACTTC.

This chain connects TRBV18 to TRBJ2-7; no clear D gene. CDR1 KGHSH and CDR2 LQKENI come from the germline V gene. The CDR3 runs 12 residues. Trimming took 6 bases from V and 5 from J, leaving 11 bases between them. The CDR3 loop is CASSPSEHEQYF. The CDR3 nucleotides are TGTGCCAGCTCCCCCAGTGAGCACGAGCAGTACTTC.

This chain uses TRBV5-5 with TRBJ1-4, with D hard to call. Germline assignment: CDR1 SGHKS and CDR2 YYEKEE (reference sequence). Trimming left V 1 base short and J 4 bases short, with 8 bases between. This CDR3 is built from 14 residues. CDR3 sequence (DNA): TGTGCCAGCAGCTTGAGGTTGGTTAATGAAAAACTGTTTTTT. Translated, it gives CASSLRLVNEKLFF.

The chain carries TRBV5-4 and TRBJ2-5; 8 bases agree with TRBD2. Germline V gene lookup returns CDR1 SGHNT and CDR2 YYREEE (reference sequence). The ends lost 4 bases at V and 2 bases at J; junction bases unmatched: 7. The CDR3 is 15 amino acids. The CDR3 coding sequence is TGTGCCAGCAGCCGTACGGGGGGGGATCAAGAGACCCAGTACTTC. Amino acids: CASSRTGGDQETQYF.

The chain links TRBV30 to TRBJ1-3; no firm D call. Germline-derived CDR1 and CDR2 are GTSNPN and SVGIG (reference sequence). V was pared by 5 bases and J by 2 bases, with 4 bases between. This CDR3 spans 11 amino acids. CDR3 residues: CAWAAGNTIYF. CDR3 coding DNA: TGTGCCTGGGCGGCTGGAAACACCATATATTTT.

This rearrangement joins TRBV5-4 to TRBJ1-2; 7 nucleotides agree with TRBD1. The CDR3 consists of 16 residues. Trimming took 1 base from V and 1 from J; bases not matched to a gene: 7. CDR1 is SGHNT, CDR2 YYREEE, per germline (reference sequence). CDR3 protein: CASSLKFRDSNYGYTF. The CDR3, as DNA: TGTGCCAGCAGCTTGAAGTTTAGGGACAGTAACTATGGCTACACCTTC.